This entry lists 13 T cell receptor beta chains sequenced from one sample in a study of CD8 T cells in Susac syndrome. RNA in amounts of roughly 0.45 to 1 ug was reverse transcribed with random hexamers. TCRdb reprocessed the immunoSEQ multiplex PCR reads with MiXCR, giving one entry per CDR3 protein. The profile covers 210,000 or so distinct CDR3 sequences, with 92% appearing a single time and around 0.13% taken by the ten largest. Sequencing used CD8+ T cells from PBMCs. These receptors were collected from a human donor with multiple sclerosis.

This chain connects TRBV6-5 to TRBJ1-6, with D maybe TRBD1 (5 bases). The CDR3 sequence is 13 residues long. Per the germline V gene, CDR1 is MNHEY and CDR2 is SVGAGI. V was shortened by 2 bases and J by 9 bases, with 8 bases between the two germline ends. Here the CDR3 DNA reads TGTGCCAGCAGTTACAGGGGAGGTTCACCCCTCCACTTT. Its protein is CASSYRGGSPLHF.

V gene TRBV13 combines with J gene TRBJ2-7; D not resolved. V lost 5 bases and J lost 3, with 14 bases in between. CDR3 length equals 14 residues. Germline loops: CDR1 PRHDT, CDR2 FYEKMQ (reference sequence). CDR3 protein: CASSPPARVYEQYF. The CDR3 region has the DNA TGTGCCAGCAGCCCACCCGCTAGGGTCTACGAGCAGTACTTC.

The gene calls are TRBV29-1 and TRBJ2-1; D may be TRBD2 (7 bases). This CDR3 contains 16 residues. The V gene lost 2 bases and the J gene lost 10 bases, with 24 bases spanning the gap. Looked up from germline, CDR1 is SQVTM and CDR2 is ANQGSEA. For the CDR3, the DNA is TGCAGCGTTGAAAACCCACTCAGCGGGGTGAGGGGGGAGCAGTTCTTC. Protein product: CSVENPLSGVRGEQFF.

The chain combines TRBV18 with TRBJ1-2; no definite D call. V lost 1 base and J lost 8, with 14 bases in between. Germline V gene lookup returns CDR1 KGHSH and CDR2 LQKENI. The CDR3 length is 14 residues. CDR3 residues: CASSPQSSGNGYTF. CDR3 coding DNA: TGTGCCAGCTCACCACAATCCTCTGGGAACGGCTACACCTTC.

The V gene is TRBV6-5, the J gene TRBJ1-5, with 8 bases lining up with TRBD1. This CDR3 has 15 amino acids. J lost 5 bases, V lost 6 bases, and 9 bases had no gene match. Germline CDR1 and CDR2: MNHEY and SVGAGI. DNA of the CDR3: TGTGCCAGCAGGGACAGGGTGAATGGGGATCAGCCCCAGCATTTT. It encodes CASRDRVNGDQPQHF.

The J gene is TRBJ1-2, the V gene TRBV9; D is unresolved. Germline V gives CDR1 SGDLS, CDR2 YYNGEE. The CDR3 is made up of 15 amino acids. Deletions cut 0 bases from V and 3 bases from J, with 12 bases between. CDR3 nucleotides: TGTGCCAGCAGCGTAGGAGAAGACAAGCACTATGGCTACACCTTC. Translation: CASSVGEDKHYGYTF.

The gene calls are TRBV12-3 or TRBV12-4 and TRBJ2-2, with D perhaps being TRBD1 or TRBD2 (5 bases each). V was trimmed by 2 bases and J by 2 bases, leaving 18 bases between them. The CDR3 contains 18 residues. The CDR3 loop is CASSLLSLGATNTGELFF. As DNA, the CDR3 is TGTGCCAGCAGTTTATTATCCCTCGGGGCAACTAACACCGGGGAGCTGTTTTTT.

This chain uses TRBV6-5 with TRBJ1-5, with D unresolved. CDR1 and CDR2 (germline): MNHEY, SVGAGI. The CDR3 covers 14 residues. Trimming removed 4 bases from V and 0 bases from J, with 7 bases in between. CDR3 in amino acids: CASSSYSSNQPQHF. The CDR3 DNA sequence: TGTGCCAGCAGTTCTTACAGTAGCAATCAGCCCCAGCATTTT.

V and J are TRBV12-3 or TRBV12-4 and TRBJ1-1; TRBD1 agrees at 8 bases. With 7 bases clipped from V and 0 bases from J, the junction kept 4 bases outside the gene matches. This CDR3 has 14 residues. The chain's CDR3 is CASTRTGMNTEAFF. The CDR3 DNA is TGTGCCAGCACCCGGACAGGGATGAACACTGAAGCTTTCTTT.

This chain uses TRBV5-1 with TRBJ1-1; D might be TRBD1 (6 bases). The CDR3 loop spans 12 amino acids. Germline assignment: CDR1 SGHRS and CDR2 YFSETQ. Trimming took 2 bases from V and 6 from J, leaving 8 bases between them. This chain's CDR3 is CASSLPGAEAFF. DNA of the CDR3: TGCGCCAGCAGCTTACCAGGGGCTGAAGCTTTCTTT. The variable domain in full, completed from reference TRBV5-1 and TRBJ1-1, reads KAGVTQTPRYLIKTRGQQVTLSCSPISGHRSVSWYQQTPGQGLQFLFEYFSETQRNKGNFPGRFSGRQFSNSRSEMNVSTLELGDSALYLCASSLPGAEAFFGQGTRLTVV.

This chain joins TRBV12-3 or TRBV12-4 and TRBJ2-3; D may be TRBD1 or TRBD2 (6 bases each). V was pared by 2 bases and J by 2 bases, with 8 bases between. The CDR3 totals 14 residues. This chain's CDR3 is CASSLRGLTDTQYF. CDR3 nucleotide sequence: TGTGCCAGCAGTTTACGGGGGCTCACAGATACGCAGTATTTT.

V usage is TRBV27 and J usage is TRBJ1-1; D is ambiguous. CDR3 length: 13 amino acids. The germline V gene has CDR1 MNHEY and CDR2 SMNVEV (reference sequence). The ends were cut back, 5 bases at V and 4 bases at J, with 11 bases in the middle. The DNA for the CDR3 is TGTGCCAGCAGTGTAGGGCCGCTCACTGAAGCTTTCTTT. Translation gives CASSVGPLTEAFF.

This clonotype was counted a single time. This chain connects TRBV27 to TRBJ1-2, with D perhaps TRBD1 (6 bases). V was shortened by 3 bases and J by 2 bases, with 10 bases between the two germline ends. CDR3 length: 14 residues. Germline V lookup: CDR1 MNHEY, CDR2 SMNVEV (reference sequence). DNA of the CDR3: TGTGCCAGCAGTTTGTTAGGGGGGAACTATGGCTACACCTTC. This translates into CASSLLGGNYGYTF.